This T cell receptor beta chain emerged from a study of blood T cell repertoires in COVID-19 (dated by TCRdb to about 2020). Some background on the complete study: The collaborator samples originated in the United States, Italy and Spain and spanned the acute and convalescent phases of COVID-19. The prospective study material was composed of cDNA or gDNA derived from T cells, B-cell-depleted T cells, or PBMCs. Subjects who had been exposed to COVID-19, were actively infected with it, or had recovered from it provided the deeply sampled blood TCRbeta repertoires that made up the dataset. The repertoires were made available in a free public database intended to serve as a resource for research on the immune response to SARS-CoV-2. Samples came from the ongoing ImmuneRACE study (first 160 participants) plus 1,254 subjects from 6 global collaborators. The sample metadata nearly always contained a de-identified subject ID, COVID-19 status, age in years and sex. HLA class I and class II types, where available, came from metadata supplied by the sample provider rather than from assay-based typing. Summary of the overall study and its limitations: The amount of clinical and demographic metadata varied by source and participant and was provided uncurated.

One collaborating source in Seattle enrolled patients during active infection and followed them longitudinally through the course of disease. The collaborating institutions used their own protocols to collect whole blood in K2EDTA tubes. For TCRbeta analysis, collaborator samples were shipped as frozen whole blood, as isolated PBMCs, or as DNA extracted from either sample type. Reading from cysteine to phenylalanine, the CDR3 counts 14 amino acids. Here the CDR3 DNA is all that survives: 42 bases in frame from base 1. V is clipped by 1 base and J by 4 bases, and the sequence between their germline boundaries is 7 bases long. CDR1 SGHAT and CDR2 FQNNGV were looked up in the germline V gene. TCRbeta CDR3 regions were amplified from genomic DNA by means of the immunoSEQ Assay, a bias-controlled multiplex PCR. From the authors' description of their analysis: Nucleated cell counts per sample were estimated from amplification of reference gene primers within the assay. Sequence reads were collapsed and filtered to measure the absolute abundance of every unique TCRbeta CDR3 rearrangement. For each sample, productive Simpson clonality was calculated by taking the square root of Simpson's diversity index across productive rearrangements. The immuneACCESS repertoire file appears here via TCRdb, limited to in-frame rearrangements. These files lack a portion of the clones; in checked studies, under half of the deficit traces to unresolved V genes, and the cause of the others is not known. V, J and clone size are taken as reported in that table, and D and trimming were inferred from the DNA itself. This sample is represented by a few hundred thousand clones; about 90% of them were singletons. 3% of the sample is held by the ten biggest clonotypes.

About this clone itself: Its antigen specificity is not known. No per-base quality is available; no much larger clone lies one base away.

Sequenced material: peripheral blood. The chain is assembled from TRBV11-2 and TRBJ2-2; no D gene call is confident. This sequence was found in a woman in her 30s with COVID-19, enrolled during active disease. The sequenced DNA is TGTGCCAGCAGCTTAGTCAATCCCACCGGGGAGCTGTTTTTT. Its translation is CASSLVNPTGELFF.